This T cell receptor (beta chain) was sequenced in a study of cytomegalovirus exposure and HLA in healthy donors. The germline V gene encodes CDR1 MGHRA and CDR2 YSYEKL. The J segment lost 4 bases and the V segment lost 4 bases, leaving 10 bases of the junction unmatched. The CDR3 length is 17 residues. This clone was seen only a few times. The PCR was carried out with 60 Vbeta primers and 13 Jbeta primers. Sequenced by immunoSEQ multiplex PCR; TCRdb stores in-frame clones only, minus some. The sample yields 150,000 to 200,000 clones, 70% to 90% seen once. The source is a girl aged 10 to 17 in good health and CMV-seropositive. Source material: PBMCs. The gene calls are TRBV4-1 and TRBJ2-3, with 11 bases aligning to TRBD1. Here the CDR3 DNA reads TGCGCCAGCAGCCGAAGGGGACCGGGACAGGGGGCAGATACGCAGTATTTT. Encoded protein: CASSRRGPGQGADTQYF.